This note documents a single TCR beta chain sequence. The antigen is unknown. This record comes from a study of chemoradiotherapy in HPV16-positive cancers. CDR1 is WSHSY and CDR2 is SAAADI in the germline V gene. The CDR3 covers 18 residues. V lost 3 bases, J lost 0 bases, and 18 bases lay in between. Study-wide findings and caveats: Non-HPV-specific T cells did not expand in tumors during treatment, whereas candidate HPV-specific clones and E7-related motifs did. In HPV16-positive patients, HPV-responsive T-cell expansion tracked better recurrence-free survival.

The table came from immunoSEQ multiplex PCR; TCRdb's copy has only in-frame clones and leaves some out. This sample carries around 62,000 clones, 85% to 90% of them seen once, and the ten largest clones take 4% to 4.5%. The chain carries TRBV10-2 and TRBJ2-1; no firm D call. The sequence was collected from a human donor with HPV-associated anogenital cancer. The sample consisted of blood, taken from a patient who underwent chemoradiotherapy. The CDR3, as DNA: TGCGCCAGCAGTGATCCCCACACACGAAGGAGCTCCTACAATGAGCAGTTCTTC. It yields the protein CASSDPHTRRSSYNEQFF.